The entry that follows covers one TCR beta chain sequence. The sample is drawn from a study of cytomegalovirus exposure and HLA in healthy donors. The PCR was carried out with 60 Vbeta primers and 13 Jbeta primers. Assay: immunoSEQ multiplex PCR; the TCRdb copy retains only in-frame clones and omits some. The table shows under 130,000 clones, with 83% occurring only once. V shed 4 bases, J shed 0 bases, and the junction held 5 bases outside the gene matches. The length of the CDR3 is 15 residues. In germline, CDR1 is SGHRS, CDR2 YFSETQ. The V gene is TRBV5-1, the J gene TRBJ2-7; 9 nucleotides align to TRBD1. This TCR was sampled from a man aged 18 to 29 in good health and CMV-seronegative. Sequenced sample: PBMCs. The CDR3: CASSGGTGSSYEQYF. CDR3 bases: TGCGCCAGCAGCGGAGGGACAGGGAGCTCCTACGAGCAGTACTTC.